This record looks at one T cell receptor beta chain sequence and its context. Trimming removed 3 bases at V and 3 bases at J, with 11 bases between. Per the germline V gene, CDR1 is LGHDT and CDR2 is YNNKEL (reference sequence). CDR3 size: 14 residues. The data belong to a study of blood T cell repertoires in COVID-19. Study at large: The origin of the acute and convalescent COVID-19 samples was the United States, Italy and Spain. Sources were T cells, B-cell-depleted T cells, or PBMCs; the material itself was cDNA or gDNA.

As originally analysed: Amplifying reference gene primers gave estimates of nucleated cell counts. This table comes from immunoSEQ multiplex PCR, and its TCRdb copy is limited to in-frame clones, with some not included. The V and J calls and clone size were taken over from that table, and D and trimming were inferred from the DNA. In the table there are about 200,000 clones, roughly nine tenths of which are singletons. The sample was peripheral blood. The V gene is TRBV3-1 (or the pseudogene TRBV3-2), the J gene TRBJ2-5; TRBD2 might be the D (5 bases). The receptor comes from a woman aged 45-65 years with acute or convalescent COVID-19. CDR3 nucleotide sequence: TGTGCCAGCAGCCATGGAGACGGGAAAGAGACCCAGTACTTC. Its translation: CASSHGDGKETQYF.